Listed below are T cell receptor beta chains from one sample, sequenced in a study of beta chain features in type 1 diabetes. The data were produced by immunoSEQ multiplex PCR, yet TCRdb's version contains in-frame clones alone and is incomplete. Among roughly 330,000 clones listed, 11% were seen once. The source material was naive CD4+ T cells from blood. Receptor source: a woman aged 25 to 39 in good health. Both conserved end residues are part of each CDR3. The order of the fields is D gene, clone size, V gene, J gene, CDR3 DNA, CDR3 protein. A D gene is named only where the DNA matches it firmly. Expanded clones are given a class, and other clones once, few, many or no size at all.

.	.	TRBV28	TRBJ1-2	TGTGCTACAGGAAGGGGCGCCTATGGCTACACCTTC	CATGRGAYGYTF
.	few	TRBV5-8	TRBJ2-7	TGTGCCAGCAGCCAGGACTCGTACGAGCAGTACTTC	CASSQDSYEQYF
TRBD1	.	TRBV6-5	TRBJ2-4	TGTGCCAGCAGACGACAGGGACCCAAAAACATTCAGTACTTC	CASRRQGPKNIQYF
.	.	TRBV7-3	TRBJ1-1	TGTGCCAGCAGCTTAACAGGGACATCGGCTGAAGCTTTCTTT	CASSLTGTSAEAFF
.	.	TRBV7-2	TRBJ2-1	TGTGCCAGCAGCTTAGTAGTGGGGCAGGGTGAGCAGTTCTTC	CASSLVVGQGEQFF
TRBD2	few	TRBV11-2	TRBJ2-1	TGTGCCAGCAGCTTAGCCTATCTAGCGGCTTCCTACAATGAGCAGTTCTTC	CASSLAYLAASYNEQFF
.	.	TRBV4-1	TRBJ1-5	TGCGCCAGCAGCCAAGACCCCGGGGTGGCTCAGCCCCAGCATTTT	CASSQDPGVAQPQHF
TRBD2	.	TRBV5-1	TRBJ2-5	TGCGCCAGCAGCTTGGCCGAAATTTCCGGACTAGCGGGAGGTACCCAGTACTTC	CASSLAEISGLAGGTQYF
TRBD1	few	TRBV6-5	TRBJ2-5	TGTGCCAGCAGTCCATCTCGGGGACAGAGAGAGACCCAGTACTTC	CASSPSRGQRETQYF
TRBD1	few	TRBV2	TRBJ1-2	TGTGCCAGCGAACCCGACAGGGGCGGCGGCTACACCTTC	CASEPDRGGGYTF
TRBD2	.	TRBV6-5	TRBJ2-7	TGTGCCAGCAGCCGCCTCAGCGGGAGAGCATGGGAGCAGTACTTC	CASSRLSGRAWEQYF
.	.	TRBV7-9	TRBJ2-7	TGTGCCAGCAGCTTAGGGGCTGTCCAGGAGCAGTACTTC	CASSLGAVQEQYF
TRBD1	.	TRBV7-2	TRBJ2-2	TGTGCCAGCAGCTCAACCGGGACAGCGAACACCGGGGAGCTGTTTTTT	CASSSTGTANTGELFF
TRBD2	few	TRBV18	TRBJ2-7	TGTGCCAGCTCACCAACTAGGGACGGACTAGCGGGATCCGAGCAGTACTTC	CASSPTRDGLAGSEQYF
.	.	TRBV5-1	TRBJ2-3	TGCGCCAGCAGCTTGGTTGGGGCAGGGACAGATACGCAGTATTTT	CASSLVGAGTDTQYF
TRBD1	few	TRBV28	TRBJ2-1	TGTGCCAGCACCCCGGGACAGGGGACGGGCTCCTACAATGAGCAGTTCTTC	CASTPGQGTGSYNEQFF
TRBD2	.	TRBV7-9	TRBJ2-7	TGTGCCAGCAGCTTTCGGACTAGCGGGAGCTCCTACGAGCAGTACTTC	CASSFRTSGSSYEQYF
.	few	TRBV14	TRBJ2-5	TGTGCCAGCAGCCAAGTTCGTCAGATAGAGACCCAGTACTTC	CASSQVRQIETQYF
TRBD1	.	TRBV30	TRBJ2-7	TGTGCCTGGAGTGTACGAAGACAGGGCTCCTACGAGCAGTACTTC	CAWSVRRQGSYEQYF
TRBD2	.	TRBV7-2	TRBJ2-7	TGTGCCAGCAGCTATGGACTAGCGGGGATGAACGAGCAGTACTTC	CASSYGLAGMNEQYF
.	.	TRBV7-3	TRBJ1-1	TGTGCCAGCAGCTCCCGGGAGGCTGGCACTGAAGCTTTCTTT	CASSSREAGTEAFF
TRBD2	.	TRBV9	TRBJ2-7	TGTGCCAGCAGCGGGGCCGGGACTAGAACCGAGCAGTACTTC	CASSGAGTRTEQYF
TRBD1	.	TRBV6-6	TRBJ2-7	TGTGCCAGCAGATTGGGACAGACTTACTACGAGCAGTACTTC	CASRLGQTYYEQYF
TRBD1	few	TRBV18	TRBJ2-2	TGTGCCAGCTCACCTCTCCCCGGACAGGCGACCGGGGAGCTGTTTTTT	CASSPLPGQATGELFF
.	.	TRBV29-1	TRBJ2-7	TGCAGCGTTGGGTCTAGCGCTAGCTCCTACGAGCAGTACTTC	CSVGSSASSYEQYF
TRBD2	.	TRBV9	TRBJ2-1	TGTGCCAGCAGCGCGACTAGCGGGATTTATGAGCAGTTCTTC	CASSATSGIYEQFF
TRBD1	.	TRBV10-3	TRBJ2-5	TGTGCCATACGGGACAGGGAGGAGACCCAGTACTTC	CAIRDREETQYF
.	.	TRBV7-9	TRBJ1-5	TGTGCCAGCAGCGCGGGGGACCGACCTTTCGCGCGGCAGCCCCAGCATTTT	CASSAGDRPFARQPQHF
.	few	TRBV7-2	TRBJ2-1	TGTGCCAGCAGCTTACAGGGTAGCTCCTACAATGAGCAGTTCTTC	CASSLQGSSYNEQFF
.	few	TRBV18	TRBJ2-1	TGTGCCAGCTCACCAGGGCGGGTGGAGCAGTTCTTC	CASSPGRVEQFF
.	few	TRBV19	TRBJ1-1	TGTGCCAGTAGTATCAGGGTTCACACTGAAGCTTTCTTT	CASSIRVHTEAFF
.	few	TRBV7-9	TRBJ2-2	TGTGCCAGCAGCTTAGATCTCGGGGAGCTGTTTTTT	CASSLDLGELFF
TRBD2	few	TRBV9	TRBJ2-1	TGTGCCAGCAGCGGGGGCCCAGCGGGGTTAAATGAGCAGTTCTTC	CASSGGPAGLNEQFF
TRBD2	few	TRBV2	TRBJ2-6	TGTGCCACCATTAGACTAGCGGGAGGCTCTGGGGCCAACGTCCTGACTTTC	CATIRLAGGSGANVLTF
.	.	TRBV19	TRBJ2-1	TGTGCCAGTAGTCTAAGTGGTAGCGGCCACTACAATGAGCAGTTCTTC	CASSLSGSGHYNEQFF
TRBD2	.	TRBV5-6	TRBJ2-5	TGTGCCAGCAGCTTGGCGTGGTTAGCGGGGTCCCAAGAGACCCAGTACTTC	CASSLAWLAGSQETQYF
TRBD1	.	TRBV14	TRBJ1-1	TGTGCCAGCAGCCAAACAGGACAGGGTGGAGAGGCTTTCTTT	CASSQTGQGGEAFF
.	few	TRBV18	TRBJ1-2	TGTGCCAGCTCACCCGGGGACATTTATGGCTACACCTTC	CASSPGDIYGYTF
.	few	TRBV30	TRBJ1-1	TGTGCCTGGAGTGTACTGGGCTTGAACACTGAAGCTTTCTTT	CAWSVLGLNTEAFF
TRBD2	few	TRBV11-3	TRBJ2-1	TGTGCCAGCAGCCCAGGGACTAGCGGGGGGAATGAGCAGTTCTTC	CASSPGTSGGNEQFF